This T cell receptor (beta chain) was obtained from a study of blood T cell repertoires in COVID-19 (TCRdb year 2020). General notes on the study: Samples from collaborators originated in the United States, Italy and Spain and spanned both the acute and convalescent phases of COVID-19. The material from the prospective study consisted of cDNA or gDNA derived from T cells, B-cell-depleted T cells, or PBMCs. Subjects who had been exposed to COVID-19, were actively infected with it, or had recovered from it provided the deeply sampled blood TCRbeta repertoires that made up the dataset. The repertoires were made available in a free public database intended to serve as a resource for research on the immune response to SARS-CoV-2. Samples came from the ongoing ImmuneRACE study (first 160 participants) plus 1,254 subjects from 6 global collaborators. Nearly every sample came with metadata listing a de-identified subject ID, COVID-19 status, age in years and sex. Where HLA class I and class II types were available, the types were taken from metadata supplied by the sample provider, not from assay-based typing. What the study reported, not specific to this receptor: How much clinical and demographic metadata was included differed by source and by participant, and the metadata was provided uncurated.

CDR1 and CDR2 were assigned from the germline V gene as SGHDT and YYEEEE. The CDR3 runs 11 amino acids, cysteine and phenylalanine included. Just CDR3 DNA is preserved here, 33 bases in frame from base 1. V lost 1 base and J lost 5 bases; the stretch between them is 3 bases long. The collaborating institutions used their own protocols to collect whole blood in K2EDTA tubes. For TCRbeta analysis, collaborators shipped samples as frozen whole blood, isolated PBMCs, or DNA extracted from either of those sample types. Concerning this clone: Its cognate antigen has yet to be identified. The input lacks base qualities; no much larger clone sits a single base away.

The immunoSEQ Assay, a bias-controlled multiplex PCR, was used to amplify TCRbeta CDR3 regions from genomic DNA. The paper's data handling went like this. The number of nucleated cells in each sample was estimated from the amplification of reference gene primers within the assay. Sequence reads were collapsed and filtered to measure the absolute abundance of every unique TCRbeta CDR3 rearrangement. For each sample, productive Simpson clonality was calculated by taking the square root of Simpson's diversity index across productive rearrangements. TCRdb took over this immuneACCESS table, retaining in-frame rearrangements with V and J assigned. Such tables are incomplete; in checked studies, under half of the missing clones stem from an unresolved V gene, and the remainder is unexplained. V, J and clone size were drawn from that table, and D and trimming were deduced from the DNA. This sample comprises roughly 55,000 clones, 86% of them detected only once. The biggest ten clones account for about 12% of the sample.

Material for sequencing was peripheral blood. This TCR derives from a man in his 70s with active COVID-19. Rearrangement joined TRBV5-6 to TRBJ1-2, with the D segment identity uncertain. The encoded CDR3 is CASSLQYGYTF. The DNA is TGTGCCAGCAGCTTGCAGTATGGCTACACCTTC.